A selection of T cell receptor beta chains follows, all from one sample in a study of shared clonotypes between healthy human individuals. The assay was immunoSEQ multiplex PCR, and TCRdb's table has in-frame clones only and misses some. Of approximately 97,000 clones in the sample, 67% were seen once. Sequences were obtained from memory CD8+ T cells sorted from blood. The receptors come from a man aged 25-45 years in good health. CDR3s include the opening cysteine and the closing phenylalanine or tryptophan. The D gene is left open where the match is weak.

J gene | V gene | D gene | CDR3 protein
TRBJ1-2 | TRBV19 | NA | CASSMEPSFDGYTF
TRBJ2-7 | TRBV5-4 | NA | CASSLAGLDYEQYF
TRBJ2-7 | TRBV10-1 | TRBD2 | CASSSGAGGGSYEQYF
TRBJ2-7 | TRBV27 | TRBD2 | CASSIFASGSPYEQYF
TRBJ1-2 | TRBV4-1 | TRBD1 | CASSQAPGTDYGYTF
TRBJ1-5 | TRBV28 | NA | CASSLLGSHQPQHF
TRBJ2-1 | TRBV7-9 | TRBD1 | CASSLGGTVLNNEQFF
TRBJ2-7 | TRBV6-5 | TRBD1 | CASSYSETGGYEQYF
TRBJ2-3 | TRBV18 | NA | CASSSWTDTQYF
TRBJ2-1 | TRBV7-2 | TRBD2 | CASSSALAGDYHEQFF
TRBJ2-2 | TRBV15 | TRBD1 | CATSSIQGVAGELFF
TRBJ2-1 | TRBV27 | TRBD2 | CASMGLAGPNEQFF
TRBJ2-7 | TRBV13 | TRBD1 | CASSLGQGDYEQYF
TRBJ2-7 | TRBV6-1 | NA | CASSSNPFQGEQYF
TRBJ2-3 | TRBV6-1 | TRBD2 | CASSEDGTSPYTQYF
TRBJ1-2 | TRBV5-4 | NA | CASSLAGNGYTF
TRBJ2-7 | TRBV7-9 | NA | CASSPGAYEQYF
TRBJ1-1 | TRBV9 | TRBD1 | CASSPGTGANTEAFF
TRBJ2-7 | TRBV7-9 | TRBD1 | CASSGGGRDRDVLYEQYF
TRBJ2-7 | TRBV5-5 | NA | CASSSPDSYEQYF
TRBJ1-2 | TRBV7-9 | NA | CASSLEQNYGYTF
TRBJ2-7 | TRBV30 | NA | CAWTSDRPYEQYF
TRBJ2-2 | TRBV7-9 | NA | CASSLLQTGELFF
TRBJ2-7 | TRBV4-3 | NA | CASSQDFRGPYEQYF
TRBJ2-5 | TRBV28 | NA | CASSFRETQYF
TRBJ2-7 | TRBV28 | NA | CASSSGAYYEQYF
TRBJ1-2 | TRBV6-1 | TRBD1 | CASSEAGTGGTGYTF
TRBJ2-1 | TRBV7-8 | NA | CASSWVDEQFF
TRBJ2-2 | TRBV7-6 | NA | CASSLSGRGATGELFF
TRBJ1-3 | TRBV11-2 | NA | CASSLGQGNTIYF
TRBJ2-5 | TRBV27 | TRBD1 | CASSRTGQYQETQYF
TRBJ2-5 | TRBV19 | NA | CASSITAYQETQYF
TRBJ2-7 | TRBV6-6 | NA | CASSLGAYEQYF
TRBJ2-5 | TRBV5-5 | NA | CASSATVTRETQYF
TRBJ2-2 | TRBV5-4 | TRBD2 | CASRDLMRGGTGELFF
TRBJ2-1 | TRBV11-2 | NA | CASSYASGNEQFF
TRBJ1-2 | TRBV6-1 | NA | CASSEGQAYYGYTF
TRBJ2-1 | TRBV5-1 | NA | CASSREGTFNEQFF
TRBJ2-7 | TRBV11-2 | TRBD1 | CASSPYRGSTYEQYF
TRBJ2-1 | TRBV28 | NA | CASSPGVNEQFF
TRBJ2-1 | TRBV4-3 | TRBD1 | CASSQQDSGGNEQFF
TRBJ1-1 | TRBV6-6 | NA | CASMWTNTEAFF
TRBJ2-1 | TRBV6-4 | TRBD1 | CASSEGTVSYNEQFF
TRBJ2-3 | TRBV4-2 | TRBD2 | CASSQEASGRTDTQYF
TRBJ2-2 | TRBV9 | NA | CASSVGNPLPGELFF
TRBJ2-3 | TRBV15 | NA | CATSRVPGDTQYF
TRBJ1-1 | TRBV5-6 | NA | CASSFKVKNTEAFF
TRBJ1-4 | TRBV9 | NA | CASSPGGGALGEKLFF
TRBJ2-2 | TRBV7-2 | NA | CASSRDVASGELFF
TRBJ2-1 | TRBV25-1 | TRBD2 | CASQFTSGSLYEQFF
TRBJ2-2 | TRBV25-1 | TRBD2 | CASSGLAGENTGELFF
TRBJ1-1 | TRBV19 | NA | CASSMDGMNTEAFF
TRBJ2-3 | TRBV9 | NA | CASSAQGGPGDTQYF
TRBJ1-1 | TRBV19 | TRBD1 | CASTQQGFNTEAFF
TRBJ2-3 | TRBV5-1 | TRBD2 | CASGLGLAATDTQYF
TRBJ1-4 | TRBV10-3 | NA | CAISESPGQGSNEKLFF